This TCR beta chain is from a study of CD8 T cells in ankylosing spondylitis. This clonotype has more than one count but fewer than ten. Its antigen is unknown. TCRdb fed the 5' RACE reads into MiXCR, producing one record per CDR3 protein. In the table there are under 450,000 distinct CDR3 sequences, 15% to 20% of which are singletons. The V gene's germline CDR1 is SGHDT and CDR2 YYEEEE. This CDR3 region has 18 residues. The junction had 17 bases not matched to a gene; V was cut back by 0 bases and J by 6 bases. Study-level points and caveats: Apparently characteristic of ankylosing spondylitis blood was a TCR beta motif (about eight highly homologous variants).

The chain joins TRBV5-6 to TRBJ1-2, with 7 bases aligning to TRBD1. The sample consisted of blood, either unsorted or a sorted T cell fraction (not recorded which). This clonotype was sampled from a male donor with ankylosing spondylitis. The CDR3: CASSLGPQGTLAGDGYTF. The CDR3 DNA sequence: TGTGCCAGCAGCTTGGGGCCACAGGGGACCCTTGCTGGAGATGGCTACACCTTC.